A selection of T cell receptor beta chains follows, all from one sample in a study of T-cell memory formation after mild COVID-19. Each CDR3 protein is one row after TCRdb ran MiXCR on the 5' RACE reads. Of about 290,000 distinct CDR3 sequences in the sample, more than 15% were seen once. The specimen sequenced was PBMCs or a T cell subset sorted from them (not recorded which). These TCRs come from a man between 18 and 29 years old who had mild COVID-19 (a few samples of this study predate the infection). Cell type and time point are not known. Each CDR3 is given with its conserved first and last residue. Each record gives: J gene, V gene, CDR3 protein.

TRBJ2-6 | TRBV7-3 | CASSSGPFSGANVLTF
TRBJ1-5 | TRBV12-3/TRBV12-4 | CASSSPFGQPQHF
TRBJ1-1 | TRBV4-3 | CASSKPAGASEAFF
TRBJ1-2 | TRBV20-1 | CSASGQGNYGYTF
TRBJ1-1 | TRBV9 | CASSRMTGGGTEAFF
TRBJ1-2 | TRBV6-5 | CASKGQGATYGYTF
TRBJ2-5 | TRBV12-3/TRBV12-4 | CASRTSGQETQYF
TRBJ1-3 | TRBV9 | CASSVDGNTIYF
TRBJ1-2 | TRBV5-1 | CASSLAPPGQAPGYTF
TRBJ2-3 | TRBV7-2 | CASSLAGGFDTQYF
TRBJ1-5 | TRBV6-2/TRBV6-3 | CASSPTGGLQPQHF
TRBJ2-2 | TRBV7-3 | CASSWGMSGELFF
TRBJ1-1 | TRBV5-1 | CASSSFSAVAEAFF
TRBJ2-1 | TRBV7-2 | CASTGTGGNNEQFF
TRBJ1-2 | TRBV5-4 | CASSLVILQGRDGYTF
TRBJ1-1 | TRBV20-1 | CSAWLNTEAFF
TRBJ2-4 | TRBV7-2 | CASSPTGALAKNIQYF
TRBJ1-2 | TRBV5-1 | CASSLLEEGSYGYTF
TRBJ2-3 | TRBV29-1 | CSVPAGAFTDTQYF
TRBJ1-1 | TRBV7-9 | CASSPQLGDVAEAFF
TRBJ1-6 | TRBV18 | CASSPDSPLHF
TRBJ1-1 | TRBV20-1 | CSARDRGRGLTEAFF
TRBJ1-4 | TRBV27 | CASSFRRTNEKLFF
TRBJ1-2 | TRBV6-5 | CASSRPGSNYGYTF
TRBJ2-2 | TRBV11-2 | CASSLDLTAGTGELFF